This note documents a single TCR beta chain sequence. No antigen is known for it. Trimming cost V 3 bases and J 4 bases, with 9 bases left between them. The CDR3 has 13 amino acids. CDR1 and CDR2 from the germline V gene are SGHTA and FQGNSA. Here immunoSEQ multiplex PCR was the method, and the copy in TCRdb shows in-frame clones only, minus some. The repertoire holds more than 900,000 clones, around 82% seen once, with 0.5% to 0.65% in the top ten. This record belongs to a study of shared clonotypes between healthy human individuals. For the study at large: There were three CD4 naive, three CD4 memory, two CD8 naive and one CD8 memory plates per donor.

Those who donated, Caucasian adults without exception, all lived in Nashville, Tennessee. The study's findings and limits: Sharing across four donors was seen in around 5% of naive CD4 clonotypes.

V gene TRBV7-2 combines with J gene TRBJ1-2; D ambiguous. Input material: memory CD4+ T cells from PBMCs. Indicated subset: CD45RA-negative fraction. The origin of this receptor is a man younger than 35 in good health. Some clones in this sample may be carry-over from other donors' samples. CDR3 residues: CASSLRGAYGYTF. The CDR3 coding sequence is TGTGCCAGCAGCTTGCGGGGAGCCTATGGCTACACCTTC.